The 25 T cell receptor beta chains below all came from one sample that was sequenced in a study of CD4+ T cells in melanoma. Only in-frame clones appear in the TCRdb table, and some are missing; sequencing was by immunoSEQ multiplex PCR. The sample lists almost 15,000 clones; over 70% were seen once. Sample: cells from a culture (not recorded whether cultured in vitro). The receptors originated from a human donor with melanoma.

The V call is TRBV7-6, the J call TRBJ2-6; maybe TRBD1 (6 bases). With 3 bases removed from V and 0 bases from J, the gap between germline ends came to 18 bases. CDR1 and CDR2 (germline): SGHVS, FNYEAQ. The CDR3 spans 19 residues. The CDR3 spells CASSFFQGRSYSGANVLTF. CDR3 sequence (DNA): TGTGCCAGCAGCTTCTTCCAGGGGCGTTCCTACTCTGGGGCCAACGTCCTGACTTTC.

The chain's CDR3 is CASSPGERWGEQFF. The DNA of the CDR3 is TGTGCCAGCAGCCCAGGGGAGCGTTGGGGTGAGCAGTTCTTC. The V gene is TRBV2, the J gene TRBJ2-1, with D possibly TRBD1 on 6 matching bases. The length of the CDR3 is 14 residues. Per the germline V gene, CDR1 is SNHLY and CDR2 is FYNNEI. The V gene lost 6 bases and the J gene lost 9 bases, with 18 bases spanning the gap.

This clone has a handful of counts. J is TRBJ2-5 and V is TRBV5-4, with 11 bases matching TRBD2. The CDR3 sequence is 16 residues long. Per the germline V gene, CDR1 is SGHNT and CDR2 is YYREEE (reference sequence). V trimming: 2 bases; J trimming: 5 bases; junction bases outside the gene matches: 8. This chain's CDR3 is CASSFPSGGLEETQYF. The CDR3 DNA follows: TGTGCCAGCAGCTTTCCTAGCGGGGGGCTTGAGGAGACCCAGTACTTC.

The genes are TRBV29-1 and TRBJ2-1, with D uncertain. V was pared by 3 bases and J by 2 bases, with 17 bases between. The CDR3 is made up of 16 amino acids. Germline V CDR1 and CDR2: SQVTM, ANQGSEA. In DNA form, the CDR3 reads TGCAGCGTTGAGAAAGGGTTCGGTTCCACCTACAATGAGCAGTTCTTC. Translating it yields CSVEKGFGSTYNEQFF.

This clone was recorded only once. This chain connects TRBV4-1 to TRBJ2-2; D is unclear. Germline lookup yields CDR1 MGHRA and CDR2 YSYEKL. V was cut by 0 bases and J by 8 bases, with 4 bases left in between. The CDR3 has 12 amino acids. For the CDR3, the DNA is TGCGCCAGCAGCCAAGATGGGGGGGAGCTGTTTTTT. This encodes CASSQDGGELFF.

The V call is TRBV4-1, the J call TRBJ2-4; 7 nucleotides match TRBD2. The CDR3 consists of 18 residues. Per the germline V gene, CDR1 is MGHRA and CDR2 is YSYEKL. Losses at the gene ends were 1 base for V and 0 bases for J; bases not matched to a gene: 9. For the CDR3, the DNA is TGCGCCAGCAGCCAAGGGCTAGCGGACACCCTAGCCAAAAACATTCAGTACTTC. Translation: CASSQGLADTLAKNIQYF.

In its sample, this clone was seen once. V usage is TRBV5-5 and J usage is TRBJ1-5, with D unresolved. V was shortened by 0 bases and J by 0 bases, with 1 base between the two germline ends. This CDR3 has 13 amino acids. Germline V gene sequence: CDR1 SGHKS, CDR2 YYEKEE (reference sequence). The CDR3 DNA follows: TGTGCCAGCAGCTTGGATAGCAATCAGCCCCAGCATTTT. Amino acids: CASSLDSNQPQHF.

In DNA form, the CDR3 reads TGCGCCAGCAGCACAAACAGGGGGCCGGGGAATGAAAAACTGTTTTTT. The encoded protein is CASSTNRGPGNEKLFF. The rearrangement links TRBV5-1 to TRBJ1-4; 9 nucleotides match TRBD1. CDR1 and CDR2 from the germline V gene are SGHRS and YFSETQ. This CDR3 contains 16 residues. V lost 4 bases and J lost 5; bases outside the gene matches: 9.

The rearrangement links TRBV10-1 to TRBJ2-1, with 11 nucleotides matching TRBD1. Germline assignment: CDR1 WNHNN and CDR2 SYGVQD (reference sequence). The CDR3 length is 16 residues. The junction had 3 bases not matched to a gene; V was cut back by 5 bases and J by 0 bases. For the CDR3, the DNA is TGCGCCAGCAGTAGGGGACAGGGGGTCTCCTACAATGAGCAGTTCTTC. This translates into CASSRGQGVSYNEQFF.

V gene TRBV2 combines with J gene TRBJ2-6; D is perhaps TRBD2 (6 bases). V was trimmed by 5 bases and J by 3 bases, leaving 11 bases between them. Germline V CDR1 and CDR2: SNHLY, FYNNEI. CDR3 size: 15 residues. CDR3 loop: CASSSAGRGANVLTF. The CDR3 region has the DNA TGTGCCAGCAGTTCCGCGGGGCGTGGGGCCAACGTCCTGACTTTC.

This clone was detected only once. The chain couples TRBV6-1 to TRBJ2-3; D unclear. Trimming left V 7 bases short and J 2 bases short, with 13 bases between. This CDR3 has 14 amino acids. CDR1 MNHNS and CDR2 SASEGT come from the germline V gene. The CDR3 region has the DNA TGTGCCAGCACAGGTACACTTACCACAGATACGCAGTATTTT. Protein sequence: CASTGTLTTDTQYF.

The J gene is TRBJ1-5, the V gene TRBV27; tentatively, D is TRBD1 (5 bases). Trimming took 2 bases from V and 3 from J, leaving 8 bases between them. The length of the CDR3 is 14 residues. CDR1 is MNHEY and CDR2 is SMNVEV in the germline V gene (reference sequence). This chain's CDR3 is CASSLRGPNQPQHF. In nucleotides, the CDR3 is TGTGCCAGCAGTTTAAGGGGTCCCAATCAGCCCCAGCATTTT.

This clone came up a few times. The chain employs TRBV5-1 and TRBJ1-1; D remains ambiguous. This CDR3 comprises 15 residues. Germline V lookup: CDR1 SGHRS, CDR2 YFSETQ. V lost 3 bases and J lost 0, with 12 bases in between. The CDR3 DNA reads TGCGCCAGCAGCTCTACATCGGGGATGAACACTGAAGCTTTCTTT. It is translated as CASSSTSGMNTEAFF.

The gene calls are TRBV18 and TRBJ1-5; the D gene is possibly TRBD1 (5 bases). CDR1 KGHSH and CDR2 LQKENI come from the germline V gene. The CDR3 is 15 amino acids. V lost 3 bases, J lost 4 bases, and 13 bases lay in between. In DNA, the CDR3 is TGTGCCAGCTCACCGGCAGGGAGGGGAAATCAGCCCCAGCATTTT. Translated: CASSPAGRGNQPQHF.

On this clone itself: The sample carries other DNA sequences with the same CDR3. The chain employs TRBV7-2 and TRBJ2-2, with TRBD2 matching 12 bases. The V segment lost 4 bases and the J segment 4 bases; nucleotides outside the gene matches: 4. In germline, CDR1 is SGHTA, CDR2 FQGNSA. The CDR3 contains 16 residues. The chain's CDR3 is CASSSGLAGPTGELFF. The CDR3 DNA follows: TGTGCCAGCAGCTCGGGACTAGCGGGCCCCACCGGGGAGCTGTTTTTT.

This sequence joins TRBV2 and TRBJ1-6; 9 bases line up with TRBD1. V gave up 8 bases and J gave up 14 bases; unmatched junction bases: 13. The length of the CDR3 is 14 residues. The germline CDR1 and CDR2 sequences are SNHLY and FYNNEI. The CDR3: CASGRGGQGWTLHF. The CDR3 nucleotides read TGTGCCAGCGGGAGGGGGGGACAGGGATGGACCCTCCACTTT.

The CDR3 coding sequence is TGTGCCAGCAGCGTAGGTCCGGGGCCGGACAATGAGCAGTTCTTC. Residues: CASSVGPGPDNEQFF. This rearrangement joins TRBV9 to TRBJ2-1; D might be TRBD1 or TRBD2, each matching 5 bases. Trimming shortened V by 0 bases and J by 5 bases, and 12 bases separated the two germline ends. The CDR3 is made up of 15 amino acids. Germline loops: CDR1 SGDLS, CDR2 YYNGEE.

CDR3 sequence: CASSYSRGYEQYF. CDR3 DNA sequence: TGTGCCAGCAGTTACTCGAGGGGGTACGAGCAGTACTTC. The gene calls are TRBV6-5 and TRBJ2-7, with D possibly being TRBD1 (6 bases). CDR1 and CDR2 from the germline V gene are MNHEY and SVGAGI. Trimming took off 0 bases at V and 4 bases at J, with 7 bases between the two ends. The CDR3 sequence is 13 residues long.

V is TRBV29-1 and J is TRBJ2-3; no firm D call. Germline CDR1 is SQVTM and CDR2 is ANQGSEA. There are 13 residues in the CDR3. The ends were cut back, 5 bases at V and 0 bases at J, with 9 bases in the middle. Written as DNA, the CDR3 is TGCAGCGTTCCTGTAGGGAGCACAGATACGCAGTATTTT. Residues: CSVPVGSTDTQYF.

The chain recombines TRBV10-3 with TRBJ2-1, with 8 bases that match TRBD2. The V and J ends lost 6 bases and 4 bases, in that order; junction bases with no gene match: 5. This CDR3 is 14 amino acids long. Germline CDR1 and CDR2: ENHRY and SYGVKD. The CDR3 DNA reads TGTGCCATCAGCGGGGGGGCGGTGTACAATGAGCAGTTCTTC. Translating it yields CAISGGAVYNEQFF.

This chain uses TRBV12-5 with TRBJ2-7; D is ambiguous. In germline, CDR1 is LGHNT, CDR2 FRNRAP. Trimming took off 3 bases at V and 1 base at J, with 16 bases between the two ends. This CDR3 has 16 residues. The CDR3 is CASGFFSPQLSYEQYF. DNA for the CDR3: TGTGCTAGTGGTTTCTTTTCTCCACAGTTGTCCTACGAGCAGTACTTC.

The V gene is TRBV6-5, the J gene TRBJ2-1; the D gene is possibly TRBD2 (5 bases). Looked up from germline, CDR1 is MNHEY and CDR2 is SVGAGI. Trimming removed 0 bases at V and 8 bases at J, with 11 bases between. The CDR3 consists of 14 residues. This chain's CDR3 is CASSYSSVSDEQFF. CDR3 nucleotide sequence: TGTGCCAGCAGTTACTCTTCCGTTAGCGATGAGCAGTTCTTC.

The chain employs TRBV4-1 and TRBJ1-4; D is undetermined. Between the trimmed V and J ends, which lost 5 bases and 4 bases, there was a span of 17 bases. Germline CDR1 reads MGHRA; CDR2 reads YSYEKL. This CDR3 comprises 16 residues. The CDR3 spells CASSSGRIPVNEKLFF. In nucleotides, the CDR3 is TGCGCCAGCAGCTCCGGACGAATCCCCGTTAATGAAAAACTGTTTTTT.

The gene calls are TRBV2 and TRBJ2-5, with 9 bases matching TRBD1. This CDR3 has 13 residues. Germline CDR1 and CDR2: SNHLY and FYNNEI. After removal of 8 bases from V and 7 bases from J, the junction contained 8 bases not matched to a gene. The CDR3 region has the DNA TGTGCCAGCGGCCGGGACAGGGAGGCGACCCAGTACTTC. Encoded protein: CASGRDREATQYF.

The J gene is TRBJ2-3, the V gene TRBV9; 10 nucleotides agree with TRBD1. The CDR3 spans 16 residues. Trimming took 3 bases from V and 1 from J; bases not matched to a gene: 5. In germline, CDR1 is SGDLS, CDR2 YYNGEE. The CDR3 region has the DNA TGTGCCAGCAGCGAGCGACAGGGGGCCCGCACAGATACGCAGTATTTT. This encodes CASSERQGARTDTQYF.